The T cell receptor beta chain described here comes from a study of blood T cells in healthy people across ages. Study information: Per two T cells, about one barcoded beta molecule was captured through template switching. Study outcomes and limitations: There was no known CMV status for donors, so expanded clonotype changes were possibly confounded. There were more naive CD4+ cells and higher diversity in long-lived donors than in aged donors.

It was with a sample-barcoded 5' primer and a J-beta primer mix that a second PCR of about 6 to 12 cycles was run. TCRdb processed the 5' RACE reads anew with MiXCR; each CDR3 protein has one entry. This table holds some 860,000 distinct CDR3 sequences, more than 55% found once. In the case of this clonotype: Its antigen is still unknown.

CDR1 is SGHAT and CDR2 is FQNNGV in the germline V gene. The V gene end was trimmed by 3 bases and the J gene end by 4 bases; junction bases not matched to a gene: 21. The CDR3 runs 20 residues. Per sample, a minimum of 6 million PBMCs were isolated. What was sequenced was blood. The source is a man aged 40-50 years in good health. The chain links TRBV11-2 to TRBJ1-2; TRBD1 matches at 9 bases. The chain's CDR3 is CASSFFAGQGTGSGCYGYTF. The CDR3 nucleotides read TGTGCCAGCAGCTTCTTTGCCGGACAGGGGACTGGATCGGGTTGCTATGGCTACACCTTC.